These 6 T cell receptor beta chains originate from one sample sequenced in a study of blood T cell repertoires in COVID-19. The assay was immunoSEQ multiplex PCR, and TCRdb's table has in-frame clones only and misses some. The sample shows more than 150,000 clones, about 80% of them seen only once. Sequences were obtained from PBMCs or T cells enriched from blood (not recorded which). The receptors originated from a man in his fifties or sixties who had been exposed to COVID-19.

The chain has TRBV2 and TRBJ1-5, with 7 positions matching TRBD1. Trimming cost V 10 bases and J 6 bases; bases outside gene matches: 9. Germline V gene data show CDR1 as SNHLY and CDR2 as FYNNEI. CDR3 length: 13 amino acids. CDR3 DNA sequence: TGTGCCACCAAGACAGGGCTTAGTCAGCCCCAGCATTTT. It encodes CATKTGLSQPQHF. The variable domain in full, completed from reference TRBV2 and TRBJ1-5, reads EPEVTQTPSHQVTQMGQEVILRCVPISNHLYFYWYRQILGQKVEFLVSFYNNEISEKSEIFDDQFSVERPDGSNFTLKIRSTKLEDSAMYFCATKTGLSQPQHFGDGTRLSIL.

This chain links TRBV27 with TRBJ1-1; 8 bases match TRBD1. The trim removed 8 bases at V and 1 base at J, leaving 12 bases unmatched. The CDR3 has 16 residues. CDR1 is MNHEY, CDR2 SMNVEV, per germline (reference sequence). Here the CDR3 reads CASSRGVGQGNTEAFF. In nucleotides, the CDR3 is TGTGCCAGCTCCCGGGGCGTCGGACAGGGGAACACTGAAGCTTTCTTT.

The chain is built from TRBV7-3 and TRBJ2-3, with 9 nucleotides matching TRBD2. After removal of 5 bases from V and 5 bases from J, the junction contained 8 bases not matched to a gene. The CDR3 loop spans 15 amino acids. Germline values: CDR1 SGHTA, CDR2 FQGTGA. CDR3 sequence: CASSVAGGEGDTQYF. CDR3 in DNA: TGTGCCAGCAGCGTGGCGGGAGGGGAGGGAGATACGCAGTATTTT.

The chain carries TRBV6-5 and TRBJ2-7, with TRBD1 identical over 7 bases. The trim removed 0 bases at V and 1 base at J, leaving 0 bases unmatched. This CDR3 is 14 amino acids long. CDR1 and CDR2 from the germline V gene are MNHEY and SVGAGI. CDR3 in amino acids: CASSYSQGSYEQYF. The CDR3 DNA reads as TGTGCCAGCAGTTACTCACAGGGGTCCTACGAGCAGTACTTC.

This chain joins TRBV3-1 (or the pseudogene TRBV3-2) and TRBJ1-2; 7 bases align to TRBD1. Germline V CDR1 and CDR2: LGHDT, YNNKEL (reference sequence). This CDR3 spans 16 amino acids. J was trimmed by 8 bases and V by 5 bases; bases with no gene match: 17. The CDR3 DNA is TGTGCCAGCAGCACCAGTGGGTCAGGGGGGTTAGGAGGCTACACCTTC. Residues: CASSTSGSGGLGGYTF.

J is TRBJ2-3 and V is TRBV4-3, with TRBD2 identical over 8 bases. CDR3 length: 13 residues. V was pared by 3 bases and J by 8 bases, with 4 bases of the junction left unmatched. Germline loops: CDR1 LGHNA, CDR2 YSLEER. CDR3 sequence: CASSQPREGTQYF. Written as DNA, the CDR3 is TGCGCCAGCAGCCAGCCCCGGGAGGGTACGCAGTATTTT.